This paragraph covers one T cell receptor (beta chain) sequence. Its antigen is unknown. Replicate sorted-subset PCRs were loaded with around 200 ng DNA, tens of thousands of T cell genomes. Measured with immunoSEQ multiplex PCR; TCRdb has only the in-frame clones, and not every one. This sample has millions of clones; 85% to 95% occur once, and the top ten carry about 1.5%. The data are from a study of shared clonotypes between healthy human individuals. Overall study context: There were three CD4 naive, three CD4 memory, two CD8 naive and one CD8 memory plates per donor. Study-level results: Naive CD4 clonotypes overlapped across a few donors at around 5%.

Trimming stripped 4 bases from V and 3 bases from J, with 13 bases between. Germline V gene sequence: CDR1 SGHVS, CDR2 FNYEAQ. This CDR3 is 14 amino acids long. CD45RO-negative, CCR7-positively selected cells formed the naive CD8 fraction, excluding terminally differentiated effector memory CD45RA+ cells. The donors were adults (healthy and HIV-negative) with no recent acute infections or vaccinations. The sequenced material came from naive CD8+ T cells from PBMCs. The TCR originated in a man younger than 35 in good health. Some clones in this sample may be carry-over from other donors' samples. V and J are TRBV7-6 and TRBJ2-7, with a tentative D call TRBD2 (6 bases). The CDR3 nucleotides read TGTGCCAGCAGCTCCGGGACTCTCCTCTACGAGCAGTACTTC. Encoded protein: CASSSGTLLYEQYF.